Sequencing of this TCR beta chain was carried out in a study of T cells in Graves' hyperthyroidism and ophthalmopathy. Regarding the study as a whole: Most clonotypes that expanded in the thyroid above 0.001 also showed up in blood. From stable hyperthyroidism, ophthalmopathy was set apart by a 13 V-J model.

Researchers took RNA transcripts and amplified the TCR beta CDR3 regions from them. The study used the HTBI primer set for a first-round RT-PCR of the TCR CDR3. TCRdb re-called the multiplex PCR reads with MiXCR, one entry per CDR3 protein. In the table there are over 500,000 distinct CDR3 sequences, over 35% of which are singletons. In its sample, this clonotype was seen many times. The antigen remains undetermined. V was cut by 7 bases and J by 0 bases, with 10 bases left in between. CDR1 is SQVTM and CDR2 is ANQGSEA in the germline V gene. The CDR3 spans 13 residues. The origin of this receptor is an adult woman with Graves' disease, either hyperthyroidism or ophthalmopathy (not recorded which). The rearrangement uses TRBV29-1 and TRBJ1-3; no clear D. The sequenced sample consisted of peripheral blood or thyroid tissue (not recorded which). CDR3 amino acids: CSAVQSSGNTIYF. CDR3 in DNA: TGCAGCGCTGTCCAGAGCTCTGGAAACACCATATATTTT.